This TCR beta chain derives from a study of T cells after yellow fever vaccination. Study findings and constraints: Peaking faster, on day 5 versus 15, the secondary response was nonetheless weaker.

This clonotype occurred many times. Conversion of TCR transcripts into cDNA relied on 5'RACE template switching, which added a universal primer site and UMIs. TCRdb processed the 5' RACE reads anew with MiXCR; each CDR3 protein has one entry. In the table there are about 45,000 distinct CDR3 sequences, about 7% of which are singletons. Germline loops: CDR1 LNHNV, CDR2 YYDKDF (reference sequence). The CDR3 has 13 amino acids. V was clipped by 1 base and J by 8 bases, with 9 bases between them. The gene calls are TRBV15 and TRBJ1-5; D call uncertain. The sequence came from a man aged 30 to 45 who received the YFV17D yellow fever vaccine. The input for sequencing was CD8+ T cells not binding an NS4B(214-222) dextramer, sorted from PBMCs, taken 45 days after the yellow fever booster vaccination. The CDR3 sequence: CATSRGGREPQHF. As DNA, the CDR3 is TGTGCCACCAGCAGAGGGGGAAGGGAGCCCCAGCATTTT. Looking up the rest from reference TRBV15 and TRBJ1-5 gives the full variable domain: DAMVIQNPRYQVTQFGKPVTLSCSQTLNHNVMYWYQQKSSQAPKLLFHYYDKDFNNEADTPDNFQSRRPNTSFCFLDIRSPGLGDTAMYLCATSRGGREPQHFGDGTRLSIL.